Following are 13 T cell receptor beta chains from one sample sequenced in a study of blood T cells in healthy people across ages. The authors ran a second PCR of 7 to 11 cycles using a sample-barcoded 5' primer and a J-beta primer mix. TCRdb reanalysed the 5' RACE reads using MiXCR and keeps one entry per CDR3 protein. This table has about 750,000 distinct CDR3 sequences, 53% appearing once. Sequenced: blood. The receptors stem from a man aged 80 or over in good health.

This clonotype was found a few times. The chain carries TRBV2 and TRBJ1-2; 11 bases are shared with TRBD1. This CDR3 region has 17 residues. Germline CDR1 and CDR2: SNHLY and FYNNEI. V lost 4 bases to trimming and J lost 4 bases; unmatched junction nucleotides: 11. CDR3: CASSGTDRGLLSYGYTF. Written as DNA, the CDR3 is TGTGCCAGCAGTGGGACGGACAGGGGGCTTCTAAGCTATGGCTACACCTTC.

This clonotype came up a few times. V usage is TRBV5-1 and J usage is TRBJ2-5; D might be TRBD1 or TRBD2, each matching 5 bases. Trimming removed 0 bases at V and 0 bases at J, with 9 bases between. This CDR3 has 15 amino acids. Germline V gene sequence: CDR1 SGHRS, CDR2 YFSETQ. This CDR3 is CASSLAGTNQETQYF. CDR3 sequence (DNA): TGCGCCAGCAGCTTGGCCGGGACGAACCAAGAGACCCAGTACTTC. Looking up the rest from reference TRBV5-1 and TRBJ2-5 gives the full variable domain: KAGVTQTPRYLIKTRGQQVTLSCSPISGHRSVSWYQQTPGQGLQFLFEYFSETQRNKGNFPGRFSGRQFSNSRSEMNVSTLELGDSALYLCASSLAGTNQETQYFGPGTRLLVL.

The CDR3 bases are TGTGCCAGCAGCGTCCTAGCGACGCCCTACGAGCAGTACTTC. Amino acid sequence: CASSVLATPYEQYF. The chain has TRBV7-2 and TRBJ2-7, with D maybe TRBD2 (6 bases). The V and J ends lost 5 bases and 2 bases respectively, with 13 bases between them. This CDR3 has 14 residues. Germline CDR1 reads SGHTA; CDR2 reads FQGNSA.

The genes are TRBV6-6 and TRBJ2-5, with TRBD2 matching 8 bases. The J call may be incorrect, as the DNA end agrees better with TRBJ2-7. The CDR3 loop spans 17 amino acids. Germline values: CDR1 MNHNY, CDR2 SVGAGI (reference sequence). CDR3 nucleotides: TGTGCCAGCAGTTACTCGAGGCGTAGCGGGAAGAGGTACGAGCAGTACTTC. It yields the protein CASSYSRRSGKRYEQYF.

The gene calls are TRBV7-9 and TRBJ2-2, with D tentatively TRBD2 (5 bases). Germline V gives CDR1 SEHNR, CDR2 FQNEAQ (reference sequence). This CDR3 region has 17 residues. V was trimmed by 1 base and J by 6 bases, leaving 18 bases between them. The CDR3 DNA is TGTGCCAGCAGCTTAGATGGGCTAGCCCCGGGCGCCGGGGAGCTGTTTTTT. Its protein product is CASSLDGLAPGAGELFF.

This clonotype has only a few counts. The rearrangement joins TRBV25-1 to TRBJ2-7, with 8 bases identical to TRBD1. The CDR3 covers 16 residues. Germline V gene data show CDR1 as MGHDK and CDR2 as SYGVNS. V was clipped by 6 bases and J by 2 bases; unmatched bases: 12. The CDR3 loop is CASSCLLGQGPYEQYF. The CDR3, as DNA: TGTGCCAGCAGCTGCTTACTAGGACAGGGACCCTACGAGCAGTACTTC.

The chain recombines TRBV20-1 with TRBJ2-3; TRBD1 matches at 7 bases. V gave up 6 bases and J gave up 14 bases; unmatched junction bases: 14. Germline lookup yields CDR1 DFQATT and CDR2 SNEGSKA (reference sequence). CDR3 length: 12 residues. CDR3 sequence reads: CSAQPGDRYAYF. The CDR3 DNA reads TGCAGTGCCCAGCCAGGGGACAGATACGCGTATTTT.

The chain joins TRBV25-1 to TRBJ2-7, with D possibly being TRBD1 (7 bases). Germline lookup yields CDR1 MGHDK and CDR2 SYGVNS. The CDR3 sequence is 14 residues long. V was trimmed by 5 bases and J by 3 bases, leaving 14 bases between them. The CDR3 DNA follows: TGTGCCAGCAGTTTCGGAGGGGGCTTCTACGAGCAGTACTTC. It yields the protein CASSFGGGFYEQYF.

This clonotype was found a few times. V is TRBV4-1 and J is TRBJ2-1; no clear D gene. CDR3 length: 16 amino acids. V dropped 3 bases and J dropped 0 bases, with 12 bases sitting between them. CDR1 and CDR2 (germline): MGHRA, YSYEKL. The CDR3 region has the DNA TGCGCCAGCAGCCACCCAGCGAGAAGCTCCTACAATGAGCAGTTCTTC. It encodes CASSHPARSSYNEQFF.

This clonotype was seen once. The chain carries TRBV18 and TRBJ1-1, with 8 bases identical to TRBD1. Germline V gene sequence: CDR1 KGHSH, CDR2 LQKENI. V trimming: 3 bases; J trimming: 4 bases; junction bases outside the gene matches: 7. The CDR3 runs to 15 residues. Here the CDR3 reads CASSPVTGAGTEAFF. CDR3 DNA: TGTGCCAGCTCACCTGTGACAGGGGCTGGCACTGAAGCTTTCTTT.

In DNA, the CDR3 is TGCAGTGCTAGTCCCCTCCCGGGACAGGGGGTCTCGGGGGGGACAGATACGCAGTATTTT. This gives the protein CSASPLPGQGVSGGTDTQYF. The V and J genes are TRBV20-1 and TRBJ2-3, with 11 bases fitting TRBD1. CDR1 is DFQATT and CDR2 is SNEGSKA in the germline V gene (reference sequence). V was pared by 3 bases and J by 3 bases, with 20 bases of the junction left unmatched. The length of the CDR3 is 20 residues.

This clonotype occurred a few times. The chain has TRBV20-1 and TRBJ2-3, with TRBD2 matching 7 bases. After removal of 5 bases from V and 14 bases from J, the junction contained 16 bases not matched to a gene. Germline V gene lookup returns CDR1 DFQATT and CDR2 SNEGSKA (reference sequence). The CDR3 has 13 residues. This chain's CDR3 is CSAPGGVGRYAYF. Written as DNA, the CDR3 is TGCAGTGCTCCTGGGGGGGTCGGAAGATACGCGTATTTT.

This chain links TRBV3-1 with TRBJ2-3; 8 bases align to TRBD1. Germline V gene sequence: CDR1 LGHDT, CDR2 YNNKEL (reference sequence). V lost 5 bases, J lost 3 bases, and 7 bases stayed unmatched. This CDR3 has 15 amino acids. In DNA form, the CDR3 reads TGTGCCAGCAGCGACCGGGACAGGACTACAGATACGCAGTATTTT. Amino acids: CASSDRDRTTDTQYF.